Each of the 14 T cell receptor beta chains below was sequenced from the same sample in a study of T cells in Graves' hyperthyroidism and ophthalmopathy. Amplified TCR beta CDR3 regions derived from RNA transcripts. TCR CDR3 underwent first-round RT-PCR with the HTBI primer set. TCRdb independently ran MiXCR on the multiplex PCR reads; one entry per CDR3 protein. The sample records about 560,000 distinct CDR3 sequences, around 15% being singletons. Sequences were obtained from blood. These TCRs come from a woman aged 40 to 49 with Graves' hyperthyroidism.

This clonotype appeared a single time. A much larger clone lies one base from this, so it may be a read error. The V gene is TRBV12-5, the J gene TRBJ2-1, with TRBD2 matching 11 bases. The CDR3 consists of 15 residues. In germline, CDR1 is LGHNT, CDR2 FRNRAP. The CDR3 nucleotides read TGTGCTAGTGGTCCCGGGACTAGCGGCTACAATGGGCAGTTCTTC. This encodes CASGPGTSGYNGQFF.

This clonotype was seen at least ten times. This chain connects TRBV6-1 to TRBJ2-1; 9 nucleotides align to TRBD2. There are 16 residues in the CDR3. Losses at the gene ends were 2 bases for V and 2 bases for J; bases not matched to a gene: 4. The germline V gene has CDR1 MNHNS and CDR2 SASEGT. CDR3 DNA sequence: TGTGCCAGCAGTGAATCGATAGCGGGAGCCTACAATGAGCAGTTCTTC. The encoded protein is CASSESIAGAYNEQFF.

This sequence joins TRBV20-1 and TRBJ2-7; 12 nucleotides match TRBD2. V lost 6 bases and J lost 7; bases outside the gene matches: 7. Germline V gene sequence: CDR1 DFQATT, CDR2 SNEGSKA (reference sequence). The CDR3 runs 13 residues. The CDR3 sequence: CSAQTSGSFEQYF. CDR3 DNA sequence: TGCAGTGCCCAGACTAGCGGGAGTTTTGAGCAGTACTTC.

At least ten counts were recorded for this clonotype. CDR3 nucleotide sequence: TGTGCCTGGAGACTAGCGGGAGTCAATGAGCAGTTCTTC. Translation gives CAWRLAGVNEQFF. The rearrangement links TRBV30 to TRBJ2-1; TRBD2 agrees at 11 bases. The trim removed 3 bases at V and 6 bases at J, leaving 1 base unmatched. The CDR3 spans 13 residues. Germline V CDR1 and CDR2: GTSNPN, SVGIG (reference sequence).

The rearrangement links TRBV3-1 to TRBJ2-3; no clear D gene. The CDR3 is 13 amino acids. Germline values: CDR1 LGHDT, CDR2 YNNKEL (reference sequence). V was shortened by 2 bases and J by 10 bases, with 13 bases between the two germline ends. The CDR3 here is CASSQTQALAQYF. CDR3 bases: TGTGCCAGCAGCCAAACTCAGGCCTTGGCGCAGTATTTT.

This clonotype appeared many times. V is TRBV20-1 and J is TRBJ2-3, with 9 bases that match TRBD2. The germline CDR1 and CDR2 sequences are DFQATT and SNEGSKA (reference sequence). The CDR3 runs to 15 residues. After removal of 1 base from V and 6 bases from J, the junction contained 8 bases not matched to a gene. CDR3 DNA sequence: TGCAGTGCTAGAGGGCGGGAGGGCCGCGGCGATACGCAGTATTTT. This gives the protein CSARGREGRGDTQYF.

This clonotype was recorded many times. V is TRBV27 and J is TRBJ2-5, with 8 bases matching TRBD2. Germline V gene sequence: CDR1 MNHEY, CDR2 SMNVEV (reference sequence). V shed 3 bases, J shed 3 bases, and the junction held 6 bases outside the gene matches. This CDR3 contains 15 residues. The CDR3 protein is CASSFGRDSKETQYF. CDR3 DNA sequence: TGTGCCAGCAGTTTCGGGAGGGACTCAAAAGAGACCCAGTACTTC.

This clonotype was detected once. The genes are TRBV7-8 and TRBJ2-1; 7 bases fit TRBD2. The germline CDR1 and CDR2 sequences are SGHVS and FQNEAQ. The CDR3 is 15 residues long. J was trimmed by 7 bases and V by 2 bases; bases with no gene match: 8. The CDR3 is CASSLQLAIYNEQFF. Written as DNA, the CDR3 is TGTGCCAGCAGCTTACAACTAGCGATTTATAATGAGCAGTTCTTC.

This clonotype was counted between two and nine times. The DNA for the CDR3 is TGTGCCAGCAGCGGCGACTTAGCTGAGCAGTTCTTC. Amino acid sequence: CASSGDLAEQFF. The chain uses TRBV9 and TRBJ2-1; D ambiguous. The germline CDR1 and CDR2 sequences are SGDLS and YYNGEE. The V gene lost 3 bases and the J gene lost 9 bases, with 10 bases spanning the gap. CDR3 size: 12 residues.

In this sample, this clonotype turned up a few times. V gene TRBV20-1 combines with J gene TRBJ2-6, with D perhaps TRBD2 (5 bases). CDR1 and CDR2 from the germline V gene are DFQATT and SNEGSKA (reference sequence). This CDR3 has 14 amino acids. The germline V and J ends were trimmed by 2 bases and 2 bases, with 7 bases remaining between them. DNA of the CDR3: TGCAGTGCTAGAATGGAGGCTGGGGCCAACGTCCTGACTTTC. Translating gives CSARMEAGANVLTF.

In its sample, this clonotype was seen a few times. The chain couples TRBV2 to TRBJ1-5; no firm D call. Germline CDR1 reads SNHLY; CDR2 reads FYNNEI. The CDR3 sequence is 13 residues long. With 7 bases removed from V and 6 bases from J, the gap between germline ends came to 13 bases. In nucleotides, the CDR3 is TGTGCCAGCACTCCCGGAGAAGCTCAGCCCCAGCATTTT. Translating it yields CASTPGEAQPQHF.

This clonotype was detected only a few times. This rearrangement joins TRBV6-1 to TRBJ1-5; D is ambiguous. CDR3 size: 14 residues. From germline, CDR1 is MNHNS and CDR2 SASEGT. V gave up 7 bases and J gave up 0 bases, with 10 bases separating them. The CDR3, as DNA: TGTGCCAGCAACCCCAGAGATAGCAATCAGCCCCAGCATTTT. Residues: CASNPRDSNQPQHF.

This clonotype was counted only a few times. Germline and junction disagree at one end, which may indicate a read error. V usage is TRBV10-3 and J usage is TRBJ2-7; D not resolved. Germline loops: CDR1 ENHRY, CDR2 SYGVKD. This CDR3 is built from 13 residues. DNA of the CDR3: TGTGCCATCCAGCGCGAAGGATCCTATGAGCAGTACTTC. Amino acid sequence: CAIQREGSYEQYF.

V usage is TRBV19 and J usage is TRBJ2-1; 10 nucleotides line up with TRBD2. This CDR3 is built from 17 residues. The ends lost 1 base at V and 4 bases at J; junction bases unmatched: 7. The germline V gene has CDR1 LNHDA and CDR2 SQIVND (reference sequence). The CDR3 protein is CASSIGLAGVWYNEQFF. The CDR3 DNA reads as TGTGCCAGTAGTATAGGCCTAGCGGGAGTATGGTACAATGAGCAGTTCTTC.